This T cell receptor beta chain was sequenced in a study of blood T cell repertoires in COVID-19. Sequenced by immunoSEQ multiplex PCR; TCRdb stores in-frame clones only, minus some. The sample contains tens of thousands of clones, 70% to 90% of which appear only once. The sample was PBMCs or T cells enriched from blood (not recorded which). The receptor was derived from a woman aged 40 to 49 with acute COVID-19.

The CDR3: CASSLGDAGYHSPYEQYF. CDR3 DNA: TGTGCCAGCAGCTTAGGGGATGCGGGATACCATTCCCCGTACGAGCAGTACTTC. The chain joins TRBV7-9 to TRBJ2-7, with a tentative D call TRBD2 (6 bases). CDR1 and CDR2 from the germline V gene are SEHNR and FQNEAQ (reference sequence). This CDR3 is 18 amino acids long. V dropped 1 base and J dropped 4 bases, with 23 bases sitting between them.